This T cell receptor beta chain was recovered during a study of CD8 T cells in ankylosing spondylitis. V was shortened by 7 bases and J by 8 bases, with 14 bases between the two germline ends. This CDR3 is 12 amino acids long. Germline V gene data show CDR1 as SQVTM and CDR2 as ANQGSEA. Quantitative molecular-barcoded 5'-RACE generated the TCR beta libraries. Via MiXCR, TCRdb re-called the 5' RACE reads, giving one row per CDR3 protein. The profile shows roughly 30,000 distinct CDR3 sequences, more than 13% of them singletons. The receptor's source is a male donor with ankylosing spondylitis or in good health (not recorded which). J is TRBJ1-4 and V is TRBV29-1, with unresolved D. Sequencing was performed on blood. In nucleotides, the CDR3 is TGCAGCGCAGAGCGGGAGGGAGAAAAACTGTTTTTT. Its protein product is CSAEREGEKLFF.